The following is a T cell receptor (beta chain) sequence with its context. Germline-derived CDR1 and CDR2 are MNHEY and SVGAGI. With V trimmed by 5 bases and J by 7 bases, 10 bases remained unmatched. This CDR3 comprises 15 residues. The data were produced by immunoSEQ multiplex PCR, yet TCRdb's version contains in-frame clones alone and is incomplete. The top ten hold 0.0094% of the sample, which has over 650,000 clones, approximately 87% seen once. This entry belongs to a study of shared T cell receptors in the human thymus. The same sample was also studied in work on human thymus T cells. Turning to that study: Each of the donors was a healthy Finnish infant who was undergoing open corrective cardiac surgery for congenital heart defects. The study used thymus tissue resected during corrective heart surgery. An apparent bias in V and J gene usage was seen in thymic and blood repertoires. Thymic repertoires from unrelated individuals overlapped highly, related research reported.

This TCR was sampled from a boy less than two years old with a congenital heart defect. The sample was thymocytes. This chain links TRBV6-5 with TRBJ1-1, with TRBD1 matching 10 bases. CDR3 nucleotides: TGTGCCAGCAGTGTACAGACAGGGGGCTGGGGTGAAGCTTTCTTT. Its translation is CASSVQTGGWGEAFF.